This T cell receptor beta chain was identified in a study of T cell responses to AZD1222 COVID-19 vaccine. The study's findings and limits: Possibly, clonal diversity was underestimated; donors were largely white British and included more females. Spike was spanned by vaccine-associated CD4 TCRs, which were dominant at 160-218 and 743-854.

Concerning this clone itself: Antigen: not known.

Repertoires were generated with immunoSEQ multiplex PCR, while TCRdb's copy carries only in-frame clones and drops some. The sample shows roughly 150,000 clones, around 88% of them seen only once. This TCR was recovered from an adult in good health. Specimen: peripheral blood, collected on day 0 of MenACWY control vaccination.

CDR3 DNA: TGTGCCAGCAGCTTAGCCGGGGGCGGTCATGGAGCTTTCTTT. Encoded protein: CASSLAGGGHGAFF. The chain is built from TRBV7-8 and TRBJ1-1, with D maybe TRBD1 (6 bases). Trimming shortened V by 0 bases and J by 10 bases, and 15 bases separated the two germline ends. The CDR3 length is 14 residues. CDR1 and CDR2 from the germline V gene are SGHVS and FQNEAQ.